One sample yielded the 21 T cell receptor beta chains listed below, sequenced in a study of blood T cells in healthy people across ages. A second PCR of 7 to 11 cycles used a sample-barcoded 5' primer and a J-beta primer mix. Via MiXCR, TCRdb re-called the 5' RACE reads, giving one row per CDR3 protein. The repertoire holds 600,000 or so distinct CDR3 sequences, with roughly 31% as singletons. Sequenced: blood. All receptors derive from an elderly woman in good health.

This clonotype was counted at least ten times. V gene TRBV20-1 combines with J gene TRBJ2-3; 7 positions agree with TRBD2. The V gene's germline CDR1 is DFQATT and CDR2 SNEGSKA (reference sequence). The CDR3 contains 13 residues. Trimming at V came to 5 bases and at J to 2 bases, leaving 4 bases not matched to a gene. DNA of the CDR3: TGCAGTGCTCGCCTAGCGGTCACAGATACGCAGTATTTT. This gives the protein CSARLAVTDTQYF.

The chain recombines TRBV7-9 with TRBJ2-3; no reliable D call. Germline V lookup: CDR1 SEHNR, CDR2 FQNEAQ (reference sequence). CDR3 length: 14 amino acids. V dropped 2 bases and J dropped 5 bases, with 11 bases sitting between them. The DNA for the CDR3 is TGTGCCAGCAGCTTACCTTACTCCTTAGATACGCAGTATTTT. This codes for CASSLPYSLDTQYF.

This clonotype was counted at least ten times. The rearrangement uses TRBV2 and TRBJ2-1, with D perhaps assigned TRBD1 or TRBD2 (5 bases each). CDR1 is SNHLY and CDR2 is FYNNEI in the germline V gene. Trimming cost V 4 bases and J 10 bases, with 5 bases left between them. This CDR3 is built from 10 residues. In DNA, the CDR3 is TGTGCCAGCAGTGGGGGGGAGCAGTTCTTC. This gives the protein CASSGGEQFF.

This clonotype came up many times. The chain's CDR3 is CASSTLEEVETQYF. The DNA for the CDR3 is TGTGCCAGCAGCACCCTTGAGGAGGTAGAGACCCAGTACTTC. This chain uses TRBV7-9 with TRBJ2-5; a weak D match, TRBD2 (5 bases). V was shortened by 5 bases and J by 4 bases, with 14 bases between the two germline ends. CDR3 length equals 14 residues. Germline V gene sequence: CDR1 SEHNR, CDR2 FQNEAQ (reference sequence).

This clonotype was found many times. The rearrangement joins TRBV18 to TRBJ2-5; possibly TRBD2 for D (5 bases). Germline assignment: CDR1 KGHSH and CDR2 LQKENI. The CDR3 runs 15 residues. V was cut by 6 bases and J by 2 bases, with 16 bases left in between. The CDR3 sequence: CASSAKTGSQETQYF. CDR3 bases: TGTGCCAGCTCCGCGAAAACGGGAAGTCAAGAGACCCAGTACTTC.

This clonotype was detected only a few times. The chain joins TRBV5-1 to TRBJ1-1; 7 nucleotides line up with TRBD1. The J segment lost 1 base and the V segment lost 2 bases, leaving 2 bases of the junction unmatched. Germline V gives CDR1 SGHRS, CDR2 YFSETQ. The CDR3 has 14 residues. The CDR3 reads CASSFTGANTEAFF. CDR3 bases: TGCGCCAGCAGCTTTACAGGGGCGAACACTGAAGCTTTCTTT.

Comments on this clonotype: An end of the junction does not agree with germline; a read error may underlie this. The J gene is TRBJ2-7, the V gene TRBV6-6; 8 bases fit TRBD2. This CDR3 is built from 13 residues. The V gene's germline CDR1 is MNHNY and CDR2 SVGAGI (reference sequence). The CDR3 region is CTSSYGGGEAQYF. The DNA of the CDR3 is TGTACCAGCAGTTACGGGGGGGGCGAGGCCCAGTACTTC.

This rearrangement joins TRBV7-8 to TRBJ2-7, with 8 bases aligning to TRBD2. From germline, CDR1 is SGHVS and CDR2 FQNEAQ. The CDR3 covers 16 residues. J gave up 4 bases and V 1 base, and 9 bases lay outside the gene matches. The CDR3: CASSLVGGGGLYEQYF. The CDR3 DNA reads TGTGCCAGCAGCTTAGTGGGCGGCGGGGGGCTGTACGAGCAGTACTTC. Full variable domain (missing parts from reference TRBV7-8 and TRBJ2-7): GAGVSQSPRYKVAKRGQDVALRCDPISGHVSLFWYQQALGQGPEFLTYFQNEAQLDKSGLPSDRFFAERPEGSVSTLKIQRTQQEDSAVYLCASSLVGGGGLYEQYFGPGTRLTVT.

The chain is built from TRBV2 and TRBJ2-1; perhaps TRBD2 as D (5 bases). The CDR3 is 15 residues long. The germline CDR1 and CDR2 sequences are SNHLY and FYNNEI. V was shortened by 3 bases and J by 2 bases, with 11 bases between the two germline ends. The DNA of the CDR3 is TGTGCCAGCAGTGACGAGGGTCTGGCCTACAATGAGCAGTTCTTC. Amino acids: CASSDEGLAYNEQFF. Variable domain in full (rest from reference TRBV2 and TRBJ2-1): EPEVTQTPSHQVTQMGQEVILRCVPISNHLYFYWYRQILGQKVEFLVSFYNNEISEKSEIFDDQFSVERPDGSNFTLKIRSTKLEDSAMYFCASSDEGLAYNEQFFGPGTRLTVL.

The chain has TRBV20-1 and TRBJ1-2; TRBD1 agrees at 7 bases. The CDR3 has 13 residues. With V trimmed by 3 bases and J by 0 bases, 1 base remained unmatched. CDR1 and CDR2 from the germline V gene are DFQATT and SNEGSKA (reference sequence). For the CDR3, the DNA is TGCAGTGCTAGGACAGGGACTAACTATGGCTACACCTTC. It specifies CSARTGTNYGYTF.

A remark on this clonotype: A much larger clone is a single base away; this may be a read error. The V call is TRBV3-1, the J call TRBJ1-6; D might be TRBD1 (5 bases). This CDR3 has 13 amino acids. The germline gives CDR1 LGHDT, CDR2 YNNKEL (reference sequence). CDR3 sequence (DNA): TGTGCCACCCGGCGGACTAGGGACTCACCCCCCCACTTT. Translated, it gives CATRRTRDSPPHF.

This clonotype was recorded only once. This rearrangement joins TRBV7-9 to TRBJ2-1; D call uncertain. The CDR3 is 14 amino acids. Germline V CDR1 and CDR2: SEHNR, FQNEAQ (reference sequence). Trimming removed 3 bases from V and 0 bases from J, with 6 bases in between. The CDR3 sequence: CASSFPTSYNEQFF. The DNA for the CDR3 is TGTGCCAGCAGCTTCCCGACCTCCTACAATGAGCAGTTCTTC.

This clonotype has at least ten counts. This chain uses TRBV30 with TRBJ2-1; TRBD1 aligns across 8 bases. Germline V gene lookup returns CDR1 GTSNPN and CDR2 SVGIG (reference sequence). Trimming took 5 bases from V and 0 from J; bases not matched to a gene: 6. There are 15 residues in the CDR3. Here the CDR3 DNA reads TGTGCCTGGGATATGGGACAGGCCTCCTACAATGAGCAGTTCTTC. It yields the protein CAWDMGQASYNEQFF.

With respect to this clonotype: A much larger clonotype is one base distant, so this may be a read error. This rearrangement joins TRBV20-1 to TRBJ2-7; TRBD2 might be the D (6 bases). TRBJ2-4 matches the DNA end more closely, so the J call is doubtful. This CDR3 contains 14 residues. Germline lookup yields CDR1 DFQATT and CDR2 SNEGSKA (reference sequence). As DNA, the CDR3 is TGCAGTGCCTGGCGGGAACACGGCAAAAACATTCAGTACTTC. Encoded protein: CSAWREHGKNIQYF.

This clonotype was counted ten times or more. Germline and junction disagree at one end, which may indicate a read error. The chain recombines TRBV2 with TRBJ1-2; D remains ambiguous. Per germline, CDR1 SNHLY and CDR2 FYNNEI. CDR3 length: 14 amino acids. The CDR3 spells CASSEGKGRWGYTF. CDR3 DNA sequence: TGTGCCAGCAGCGAAGGGAAGGGCCGGTGGGGCTACACCTTC. The full variable domain, its missing parts supplied by reference TRBV2 and TRBJ1-2, is EPEVTQTPSHQVTQMGQEVILRCVPISNHLYFYWYRQILGQKVEFLVSFYNNEISEKSEIFDDQFSVERPDGSNFTLKIRSTKLEDSAMYFCASSEGKGRWGYTFGSGTRLTVV.

The rearrangement uses TRBV7-2 and TRBJ2-7; D uncertain. The J call is doubtful: the DNA matches TRBJ2-5 better. This CDR3 contains 15 residues. The V gene's germline CDR1 is SGHTA and CDR2 FQGNSA. This chain's CDR3 is CASSSKWVSGETQYF. CDR3 bases: TGTGCCAGCAGCTCCAAATGGGTGTCTGGCGAGACCCAGTACTTC.

Only a few counts were recorded for this clonotype. A much larger clone lies one base from this, so it may be a read error. The V and J genes are TRBV6-1 and TRBJ2-7; D is unresolved. Germline values: CDR1 MNHNS, CDR2 SASEGT. This CDR3 has 10 residues. V lost 6 bases, J lost 4 bases, and 4 bases lay in between. In nucleotides, the CDR3 is TGTGCCAGCAGCAGGTACGAGCAGTACTTC. Protein: CASSRYEQYF.

This clonotype was recorded at least ten times. This chain connects TRBV20-1 to TRBJ2-3, with a possible D match to TRBD1 (7 bases). Trimming stripped 8 bases from V and 7 bases from J, with 22 bases between. In germline, CDR1 is DFQATT, CDR2 SNEGSKA (reference sequence). The CDR3 totals 14 residues. The CDR3 loop is CSTNGAQGRNTQYF. As DNA, the CDR3 is TGCAGTACTAATGGGGCACAGGGGAGGAATACGCAGTATTTT.

V usage is TRBV7-2 and J usage is TRBJ2-5; D is tentatively TRBD1 or TRBD2 (6 bases each). Germline V gene data show CDR1 as SGHTA and CDR2 as FQGNSA. V gave up 1 base and J gave up 4 bases, with 13 bases separating them. CDR3 size: 15 residues. Written as DNA, the CDR3 is TGTGCCAGCAGCTTAGACCCGGGGGCTGGAGAGACCCAGTACTTC. Its translation is CASSLDPGAGETQYF.

Points on this clonotype: One end of the junction does not line up with germline, which may come from a read error. J is TRBJ2-7 and V is TRBV6-2 or TRBV6-3; tentatively, D is TRBD2 (6 bases). The CDR3 extends over 14 amino acids. CDR1 and CDR2 from the germline V gene are MNHEY and SVGEGT. The CDR3 is CATRPGGVTYEQDF. The CDR3 DNA follows: TGTGCCACCCGCCCCGGCGGGGTGACCTACGAGCAGGACTTC.

The table lists this clonotype with many counts. The J gene is TRBJ2-7, the V gene TRBV11-1; D remains ambiguous. This CDR3 has 14 residues. Between the trimmed V and J ends, which lost 1 base and 2 bases, there was a span of 9 bases. Germline CDR1 SGHAT, CDR2 FQDESV (reference sequence). This CDR3 reads CASSLGPRTYEQYF. CDR3 nucleotide sequence: TGTGCCAGCAGCTTAGGCCCACGCACCTACGAGCAGTACTTC.